This T cell receptor (beta chain) was captured by sequencing in a study of blood T cells in healthy people across ages. For the second PCR, which ran for 7 to 11 cycles, a sample-barcoded 5' primer and a J-beta primer mix were used. TCRdb reanalysed the 5' RACE reads using MiXCR and keeps one entry per CDR3 protein. The profile covers roughly 860,000 distinct CDR3 sequences, with 55% to 65% appearing a single time and about a quarter taken by the ten largest. Per the germline V gene, CDR1 is ENHRY and CDR2 is SYGVKD. The CDR3 runs 16 residues. With 5 bases clipped from V and 5 bases from J, the junction kept 6 bases outside the gene matches.

This TCR was recovered from a man aged 25-45 years in good health. Sequencing was carried out using blood. The chain couples TRBV10-3 to TRBJ2-1; TRBD2 aligns across 13 bases. The CDR3 reads CAISLTSGGFNNEQFF. CDR3 DNA: TGTGCCATCAGTTTGACTAGCGGGGGGTTTAACAATGAGCAGTTCTTC.